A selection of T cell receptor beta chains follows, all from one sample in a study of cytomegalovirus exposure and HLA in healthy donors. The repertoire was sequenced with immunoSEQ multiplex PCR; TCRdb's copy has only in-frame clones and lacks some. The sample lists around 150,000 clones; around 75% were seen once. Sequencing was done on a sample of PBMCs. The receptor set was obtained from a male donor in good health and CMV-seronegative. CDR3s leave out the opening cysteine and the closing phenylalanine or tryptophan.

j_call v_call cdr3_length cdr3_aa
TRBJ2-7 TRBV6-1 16 ASSEIYLSGDISYEQY
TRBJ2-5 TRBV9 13 ASSPWTGTQETQY
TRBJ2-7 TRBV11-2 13 ASSRSGGGSYEQY
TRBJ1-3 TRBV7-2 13 ASSSDRGYGNTIY
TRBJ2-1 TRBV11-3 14 ASSPGRLAGYNEQF
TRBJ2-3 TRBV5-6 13 ASSSRKLSTDTQY
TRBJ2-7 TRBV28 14 ASSLPTSGPSYEQY
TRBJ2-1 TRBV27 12 ASSPGLVMGEQF
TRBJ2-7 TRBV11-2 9 ASSPHYEQY
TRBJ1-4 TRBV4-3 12 ASRDRHTNEKLF
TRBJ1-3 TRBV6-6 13 ASSQQGVSGNTIY
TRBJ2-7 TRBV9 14 ASSVDPGESSYEQY
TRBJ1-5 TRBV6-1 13 ASTSPGITNQPQH
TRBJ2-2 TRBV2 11 ASTPQATGELF
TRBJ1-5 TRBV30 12 AWSKTAFNQPQH
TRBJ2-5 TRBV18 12 ASSPPRRQETQY
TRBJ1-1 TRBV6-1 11 ASSEGDRREAF
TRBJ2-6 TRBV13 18 ASSYAPGQGGFRGANVLT
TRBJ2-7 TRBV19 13 ASSIDPGGFNEQY
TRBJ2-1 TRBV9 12 ASSVEFRVNEQF
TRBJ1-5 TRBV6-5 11 ASSTTGIQPQH
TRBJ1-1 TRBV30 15 AWSVSGGTFLNTEAF
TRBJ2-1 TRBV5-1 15 ASSLALGGGARNEQF
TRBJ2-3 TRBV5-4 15 ASSAVVGRELSDTQY
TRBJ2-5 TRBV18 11 ASSPRYQETQY
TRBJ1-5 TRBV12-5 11 ASQLPSTQPQH
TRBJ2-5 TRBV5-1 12 ASSLATFQETQY
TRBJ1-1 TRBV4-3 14 ASSQDPGQGNTEAF
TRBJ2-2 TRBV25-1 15 ASSVTSGRPLTGELF
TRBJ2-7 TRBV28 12 ASSPSDRGYEQY
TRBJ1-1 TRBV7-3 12 ASSRQGRDTEAF
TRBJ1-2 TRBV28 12 ASRTTGGSYGYT
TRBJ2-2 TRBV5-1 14 ASSEGLAGVGGELF
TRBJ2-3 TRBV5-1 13 ASSFTGLPADTQY
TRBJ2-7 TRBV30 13 ACKPRGTKDYEQY
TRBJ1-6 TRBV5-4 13 ASSLLSQGNSPLH
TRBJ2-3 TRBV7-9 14 ASSPRTGGITDTQY
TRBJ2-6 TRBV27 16 ASSPFPGQLSGANVLT
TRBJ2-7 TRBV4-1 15 ASSLTPPGLAPYEQY
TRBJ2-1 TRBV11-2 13 ASSLVRESYNEQF
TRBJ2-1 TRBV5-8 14 ASSPRTSGRGNEQF
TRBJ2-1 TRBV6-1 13 ASSESGGPYNEQF
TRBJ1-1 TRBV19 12 ASLDRERNTEAF
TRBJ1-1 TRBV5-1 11 ASSLDRNTEAF
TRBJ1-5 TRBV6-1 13 ASRGSQGGNQPQH
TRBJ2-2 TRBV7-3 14 ASSLTGYPNTGELF
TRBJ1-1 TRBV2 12 ASTSGSSNTEAF
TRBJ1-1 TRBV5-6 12 ASSLRQGNTEAF
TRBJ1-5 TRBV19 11 ASSMDRDQPQH
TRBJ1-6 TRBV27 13 ASSLGEGYNSPLH
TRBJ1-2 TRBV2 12 ASSPGTGFYGYT
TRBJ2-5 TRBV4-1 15 ASSHPFSGRGPETQY
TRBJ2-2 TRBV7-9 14 ASSFPQGSETGELF
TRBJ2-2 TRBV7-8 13 ASSLSGTLTGELF
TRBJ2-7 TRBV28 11 ASRGTGGDEQY
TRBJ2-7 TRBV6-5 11 ASIWRSSYEQY
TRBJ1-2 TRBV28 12 ASSSQARRNGYT